This T cell receptor beta chain is drawn from a study of T-cell reconstitution after alpha-beta-depleted transplantation in children. Study-wide results and caveats: Alpha-beta T cells present about two months after transplant were reported to originate from several hundred expanded graft clones. Counts and diversity of T cells one year after transplant came mostly from newly produced T cells. The high TCRbeta diversity at day 60 in some patients came from surviving recipient T cells and thymic progenitors.

The CDR3 has 14 amino acids. A library of TCRbeta sequences, prepared with unique molecular identifiers, was generated. TCRdb analysed the PCR reads with MiXCR anew, one entry per CDR3 protein. The sample carries 200,000 to 300,000 distinct CDR3 sequences, 20% to 30% recorded once. This clonotype occurred a few times. Antigen unknown. The genes are TRBV21-1 and TRBJ2-3. TRBV21-1 represents a pseudogene. The sequencing here drew on PBMCs, mostly from graft donor cells, taken 360 days after TCRalphabeta/CD19-depleted stem cell transplant. This clonotype was obtained from a female patient aged 2 to 10 who had a stem cell transplant for congenital amegakaryocytic thrombocytopenia, so the T cells may come from the graft donor. The CDR3 DNA reads as TGTGCCAGCAGCAAAGACCCAGCCACAGATACGCAGTATTTT. It yields the protein CASSKDPATDTQYF.